Below, one T cell receptor beta chain is given with its context. Its specificity is not known. This sample was taken from a study of cytomegalovirus exposure and HLA in healthy donors. At the level of the study: One earlier analysis, a look at 180 million or so T cells, found approximately 120 million unique TCR beta sequences. General study points: According to a later analysis, donors in an Asian-associated ancestry cluster reportedly had fewer N-insertions than the approximately 620-donor mean. Earlier analysis looked at TCR beta V segments, and most were productive about 90% or about 30% of the time.

Amplification used 60 Vbeta primers and 13 Jbeta primers. Sequencing used immunoSEQ multiplex PCR; TCRdb keeps in-frame clones, though not all of them. This sample has more than 110,000 clones; roughly 70% occur once, and the top ten carry 2% to 2.5%. V shed 4 bases and J shed 5 bases, with 9 bases lying between them. This CDR3 comprises 13 residues. Germline CDR1 and CDR2: MRHNA and SNTAGT. The clonotype was recovered from a woman in her sixties in good health and CMV-seropositive. The J gene is TRBJ1-5, the V gene TRBV6-4; D is uncertain. What was sequenced was PBMCs. CDR3: CASSVSADQPQHF. The CDR3 DNA sequence: TGTGCCAGCAGTGTGTCGGCGGATCAGCCCCAGCATTTT.